These T cell receptor beta chains were read from a single sample in a study of human T cells and chemical hapten exposure. TCRdb analysed the RACE reads with MiXCR anew, one entry per CDR3 protein. This repertoire shows about 140,000 distinct CDR3 sequences, about 10% found once; its top ten account for around 1.4%. Specimen: whole blood, collected in connection with sensitization to the hapten diphenylcyclopropenone (DPC). The receptors here all came from a woman between 50 and 59 years old with alopecia areata. Some clones in this sample may be carry-over from other donors' samples. The CDR3 runs from the conserved cysteine through the conserved F or W. D genes are given only for firm matches. Clone size is given for some rows only: seen once, a few or many times, or a class if the clone is expanded.

. . TRBJ2-1 TRBV29-1 CSTPLDRTGGEQFF TGCAGCACTCCTCTCGACAGGACCGGCGGTGAGCAGTTCTTC
few . TRBJ2-5 TRBV6-6 CASSYSAGETQYF TGTGCCAGCAGTTACTCGGCGGGGGAGACCCAGTACTTC
many . TRBJ2-7 TRBV7-6 CASSLEGGYEQYF TGTGCCAGCAGCTTAGAGGGCGGATACGAGCAGTACTTC
. . TRBJ2-3 TRBV4-1 CASSQTPRGDAQYF TGCGCCAGCAGCCAAACCCCACGTGGAGACGCGCAGTATTTT
few . TRBJ2-1 TRBV7-3 CASSPSPGDEQFF TGTGCCAGCAGCCCCTCCCCAGGGGATGAGCAGTTCTTC
. TRBD1 TRBJ2-7 TRBV27 CASSPGQGRRYEQYF TGTGCCAGCAGTCCCGGACAGGGGAGGCGGTACGAGCAGTACTTC
few . TRBJ2-5 TRBV5-1 CASSLAVAFQETQYF TGCGCCAGCAGCTTGGCCGTCGCTTTCCAAGAGACCCAGTACTTC
. TRBD2 TRBJ2-2 TRBV6-2/TRBV6-3 CASSLGLAGQAGELFF TGTGCCAGCAGTCTGGGACTAGCGGGACAAGCCGGGGAGCTGTTTTTT
. . TRBJ1-6 TRBV20-1 CSASRADRNSPLHF TGCAGTGCCAGCAGGGCAGATAGAAATTCACCCCTCCACTTT
many . TRBJ2-7 TRBV10-3 CAIGWGSEQYF TGTGCCATCGGCTGGGGCAGCGAGCAGTACTTC
. . TRBJ2-1 TRBV28 CASSLPGDNEQFF TGTGCCAGCAGTTTACCAGGGGACAATGAGCAGTTCTTC
. TRBD1 TRBJ2-7 TRBV27 CASSSRPGQGGAGYEQYF TGTGCCAGCAGTTCCCGCCCGGGACAGGGAGGGGCCGGCTACGAGCAGTACTTC
. TRBD2 TRBJ2-5 TRBV28 CASSLSSGIQETQYF TGTGCCAGCAGTTTATCGAGCGGGATTCAAGAGACCCAGTACTTC
. TRBD2 TRBJ2-1 TRBV13 CASTQGLAGGDEQFF TGTGCCAGCACCCAGGGACTAGCGGGAGGGGATGAGCAGTTCTTC
. . TRBJ2-1 TRBV20-1 CSARPRGSYNEQFF TGCAGTGCTAGGCCCAGGGGCTCCTACAATGAGCAGTTCTTC
few TRBD2 TRBJ2-7 TRBV9 CASSLLADYTYEQYF TGTGCCAGCAGCCTACTAGCGGACTATACCTACGAGCAGTACTTC
many TRBD2 TRBJ2-7 TRBV3-1 CASSQIAGDGEQYF TGTGCCAGCAGCCAGATAGCGGGAGATGGGGAGCAGTACTTC
. . TRBJ1-5 TRBV6-5 CASSPIDGALQPQHF TGTGCCAGCAGTCCGATCGACGGGGCGTTACAGCCCCAGCATTTT